The rows below give T cell receptor beta chains drawn from one sample of a study of blood T cell repertoires in COVID-19. Some clones are missing from TCRdb's copy, which holds only in-frame ones; the method was immunoSEQ multiplex PCR. The profile shows about 88,000 clones, roughly 88% of them singletons. The sample taken for sequencing was peripheral blood. These receptors were collected from a man younger than 35 with COVID-19, enrolled during active disease. Each CDR3 is given with its conserved first and last residue. The D gene is left open where the match is weak. Rows give clone size only sometimes, using once, few, many, or a class for an expanded clone.

V gene	clone size	CDR3 length	D gene	J gene	CDR3 DNA	CDR3 protein
TRBV10-3	NA	14	TRBD2	TRBJ2-7	TGTGCCATCAGTCAAGCGGGAGGCTCCTACGAGCAGTACTTC	CAISQAGGSYEQYF
TRBV6-4	NA	15	TRBD1	TRBJ2-3	TGTGCCAGCAGTGACGGGACAGGGGGCACAGATACGCAGTATTTT	CASSDGTGGTDTQYF
TRBV24-1	NA	16	TRBD1	TRBJ2-1	TGTGCCACCAGTGATTTGAGGGGACAGGGAGAGCATGAGCAGTTCTTC	CATSDLRGQGEHEQFF
TRBV3-1/TRBV3-2	few	15	TRBD1	TRBJ2-1	TGTGCCAGCAGCCAACCCCGGGACAGGGGCAATGAGCAGTTCTTC	CASSQPRDRGNEQFF
TRBV19	NA	14	NA	TRBJ2-7	TGTGCCAGTAGTATAGTCCCAGACACCTACGAGCAGTACTTC	CASSIVPDTYEQYF
TRBV5-1	NA	15	TRBD1	TRBJ1-2	TGCGCCAGCAGCCTACTGACAGGGAGCAACTATGGCTACACCTTC	CASSLLTGSNYGYTF
TRBV13	once	14	NA	TRBJ1-3	TGTGCCAGCAGCTTTAGGGAGGCCGGAAACACCATATATTTT	CASSFREAGNTIYF
TRBV7-8	NA	14	TRBD1	TRBJ2-2	TGTGCCAGCAGTCCTGGCAGGGGGCACGGGGAGCTGTTTTTT	CASSPGRGHGELFF
TRBV11-2	NA	16	NA	TRBJ1-3	TGTGCCAGCAGCTTCCCCAGGGGCAGTTATTCGAACACCATATATTTT	CASSFPRGSYSNTIYF
TRBV4-1	NA	15	TRBD1	TRBJ2-1	TGCGCCAGCAGCCACCTGGGACAGGGCCGGAATGAGCAGTTCTTC	CASSHLGQGRNEQFF
TRBV5-6	few	17	NA	TRBJ2-5	TGTGCCAGCAGCCAACAGGGAAGGGTTAGGGGTGGAGAGACCCAGTACTTC	CASSQQGRVRGGETQYF
TRBV4-3	NA	13	NA	TRBJ1-5	TGCGCCAGCAGCCAAGGGCGCAATCAGCCCCAGCATTTT	CASSQGRNQPQHF
TRBV20-1	NA	14	TRBD2	TRBJ2-2	TGCAGTGCTAGTACTAGCGGCAACACCGGGGAGCTGTTTTTT	CSASTSGNTGELFF
TRBV2	NA	10	NA	TRBJ2-7	TGTGCCAGCCAGGGCTACGAGCAGTACTTC	CASQGYEQYF
TRBV27	once	15	TRBD2	TRBJ2-7	TGTGCCAGCAGGGGACCCGGACTAGCGGGAGTCGAGCAGTACTTC	CASRGPGLAGVEQYF
TRBV5-1	NA	16	NA	TRBJ2-5	TGCGCCAGCAGCAGCCGGGACAAGGTAAACCAAGAGACCCAGTACTTC	CASSSRDKVNQETQYF
TRBV18	NA	14	NA	TRBJ2-1	TGTGCCAGCTCACCAATGCTAGCTAACAATGAGCAGTTCTTC	CASSPMLANNEQFF
TRBV19	once	14	NA	TRBJ1-2	TGTGCCAGTAGTCTCATGGACACAAACTATGGCTACACCTTC	CASSLMDTNYGYTF
TRBV30	NA	14	TRBD1	TRBJ1-1	TGTGCCTGGTCTCGACAGGGGGCGAACACTGAAGCTTTCTTT	CAWSRQGANTEAFF
TRBV11-3	NA	15	TRBD2	TRBJ2-7	TGTGCCAGCAGCCTAGGGACTAGCGGACACTACGAGCAGTACTTC	CASSLGTSGHYEQYF
TRBV5-6	NA	14	TRBD1	TRBJ1-4	TGTGCCAGCAGCACGGGGACAGGAGGCGAAAAACTGTTTTTT	CASSTGTGGEKLFF
TRBV6-2/TRBV6-3	NA	14	NA	TRBJ1-2	TGTGCCAGCAGTATCCTGGTACGTAGCTATGGCTACACCTTC	CASSILVRSYGYTF
TRBV5-6	NA	15	NA	TRBJ1-6	TGTGCCAGCAGCTTCGGAGGAATTTATAATTCACCCCTCCACTTT	CASSFGGIYNSPLHF